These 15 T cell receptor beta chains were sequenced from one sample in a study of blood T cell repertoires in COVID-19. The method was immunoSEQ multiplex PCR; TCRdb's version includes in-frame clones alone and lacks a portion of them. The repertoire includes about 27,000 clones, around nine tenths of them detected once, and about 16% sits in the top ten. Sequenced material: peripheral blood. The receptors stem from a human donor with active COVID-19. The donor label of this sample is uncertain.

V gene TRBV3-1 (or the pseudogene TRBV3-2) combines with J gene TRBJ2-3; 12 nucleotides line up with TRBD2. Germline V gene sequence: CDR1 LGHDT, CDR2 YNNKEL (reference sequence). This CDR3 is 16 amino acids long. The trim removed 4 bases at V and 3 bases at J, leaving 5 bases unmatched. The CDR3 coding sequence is TGTGCCAGCAGCCCCAGGGGACTAGCGGGTACAGATACGCAGTATTTT. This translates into CASSPRGLAGTDTQYF.

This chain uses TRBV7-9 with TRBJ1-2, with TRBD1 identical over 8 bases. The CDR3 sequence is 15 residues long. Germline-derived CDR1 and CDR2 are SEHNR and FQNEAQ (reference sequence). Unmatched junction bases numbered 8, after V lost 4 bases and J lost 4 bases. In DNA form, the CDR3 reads TGTGCCAGCAGCTCCGGACAGGGCCCGTCCTATGGCTACACCTTC. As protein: CASSSGQGPSYGYTF.

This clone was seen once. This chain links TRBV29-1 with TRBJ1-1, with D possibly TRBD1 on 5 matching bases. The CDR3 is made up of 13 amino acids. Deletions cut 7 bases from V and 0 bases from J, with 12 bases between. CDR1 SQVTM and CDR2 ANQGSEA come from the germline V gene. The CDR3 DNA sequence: TGCAGCGCCGGGCGGGGGTTGAACACTGAAGCTTTCTTT. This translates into CSAGRGLNTEAFF.

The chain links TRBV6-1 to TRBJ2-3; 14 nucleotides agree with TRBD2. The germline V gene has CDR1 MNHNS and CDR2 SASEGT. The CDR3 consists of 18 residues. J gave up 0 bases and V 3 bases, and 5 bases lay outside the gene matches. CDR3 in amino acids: CASSDGLAGGFSTDTQYF. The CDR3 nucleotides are TGTGCCAGCAGTGACGGACTAGCGGGAGGTTTTAGCACAGATACGCAGTATTTT.

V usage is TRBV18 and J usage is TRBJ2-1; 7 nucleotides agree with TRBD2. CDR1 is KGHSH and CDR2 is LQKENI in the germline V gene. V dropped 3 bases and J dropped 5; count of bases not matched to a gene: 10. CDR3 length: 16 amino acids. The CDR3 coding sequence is TGTGCCAGCTCACCCCCCGGGGTAGCGGGCCACAATGAGCAGTTCTTC. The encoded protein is CASSPPGVAGHNEQFF.

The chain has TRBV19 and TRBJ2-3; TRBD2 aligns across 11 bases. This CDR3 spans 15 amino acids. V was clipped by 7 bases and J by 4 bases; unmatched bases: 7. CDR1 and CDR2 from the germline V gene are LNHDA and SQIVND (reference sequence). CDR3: CASNSGGGQADTQYF. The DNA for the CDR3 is TGTGCCAGTAATAGCGGGGGGGGCCAGGCAGATACGCAGTATTTT.

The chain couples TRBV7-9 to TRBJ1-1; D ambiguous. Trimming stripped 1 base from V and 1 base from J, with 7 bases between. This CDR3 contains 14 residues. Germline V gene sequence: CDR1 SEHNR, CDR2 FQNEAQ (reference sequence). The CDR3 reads CASSLGPGNTEAFF. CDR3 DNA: TGTGCCAGCAGCTTAGGGCCTGGGAACACTGAAGCTTTCTTT.

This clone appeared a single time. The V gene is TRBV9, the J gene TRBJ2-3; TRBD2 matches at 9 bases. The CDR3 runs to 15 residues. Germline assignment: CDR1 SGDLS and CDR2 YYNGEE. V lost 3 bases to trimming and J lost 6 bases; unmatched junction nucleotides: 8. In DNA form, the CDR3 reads TGTGCCAGCAGCGGGGCTGGGACTAGCCCCGATACGCAGTATTTT. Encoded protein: CASSGAGTSPDTQYF.

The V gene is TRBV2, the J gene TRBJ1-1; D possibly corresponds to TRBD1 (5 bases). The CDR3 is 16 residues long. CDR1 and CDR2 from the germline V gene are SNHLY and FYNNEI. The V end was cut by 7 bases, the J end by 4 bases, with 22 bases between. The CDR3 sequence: CASKRWEAPGGTEAFF. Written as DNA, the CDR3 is TGTGCCAGCAAGCGGTGGGAAGCACCCGGGGGCACTGAAGCTTTCTTT.

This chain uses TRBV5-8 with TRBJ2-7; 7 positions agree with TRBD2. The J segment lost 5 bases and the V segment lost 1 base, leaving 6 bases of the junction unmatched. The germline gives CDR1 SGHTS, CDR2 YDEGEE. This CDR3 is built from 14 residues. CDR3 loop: CASSLREGLNEQYF. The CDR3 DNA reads TGTGCCAGCAGCTTGAGGGAGGGGTTGAACGAGCAGTACTTC.

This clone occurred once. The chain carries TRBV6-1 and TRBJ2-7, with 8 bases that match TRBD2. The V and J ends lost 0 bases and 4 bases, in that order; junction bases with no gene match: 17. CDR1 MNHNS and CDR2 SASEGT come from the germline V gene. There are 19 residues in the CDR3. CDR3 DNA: TGTGCCAGCAGTGAAGCGGCACCCATTAACCGGGGGGGCCGTTACGAGCAGTACTTC. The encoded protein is CASSEAAPINRGGRYEQYF.

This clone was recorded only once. The CDR3 loop is CASSDEYYGYTF. The CDR3 DNA reads TGTGCCAGCAGTGATGAGTATTATGGCTACACCTTC. The chain recombines TRBV7-2 with TRBJ1-2, with D unclear. Trimming took off 6 bases at V and 5 bases at J, with 10 bases between the two ends. This CDR3 is built from 12 residues. The germline V gene encodes CDR1 SGHTA and CDR2 FQGNSA.

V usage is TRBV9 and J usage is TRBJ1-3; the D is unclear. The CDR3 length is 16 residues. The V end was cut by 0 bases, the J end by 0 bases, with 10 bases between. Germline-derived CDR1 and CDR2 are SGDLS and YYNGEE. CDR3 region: CASSVDRLSSGNTIYF. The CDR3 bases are TGTGCCAGCAGCGTAGATCGCCTTAGCTCTGGAAACACCATATATTTT.

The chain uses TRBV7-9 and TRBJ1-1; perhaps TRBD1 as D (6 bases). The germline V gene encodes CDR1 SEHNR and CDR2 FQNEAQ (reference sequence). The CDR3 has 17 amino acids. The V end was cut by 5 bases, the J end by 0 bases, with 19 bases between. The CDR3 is CASSPTSGGLMNTEAFF. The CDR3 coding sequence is TGTGCCAGCAGCCCCACTTCGGGGGGCCTCATGAACACTGAAGCTTTCTTT.

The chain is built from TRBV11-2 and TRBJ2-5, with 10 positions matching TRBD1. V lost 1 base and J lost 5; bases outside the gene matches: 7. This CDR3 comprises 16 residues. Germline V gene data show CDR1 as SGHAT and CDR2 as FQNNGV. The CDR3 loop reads CASSLGGQGRLETQYF. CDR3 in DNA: TGTGCCAGCAGCTTAGGGGGACAGGGGAGGTTGGAGACCCAGTACTTC.